This T cell receptor beta chain was captured in a study of blood T cell repertoires in COVID-19. Study-level information: Sites in the United States, Italy and Spain provided acute and convalescent COVID-19 samples. T cells, B-cell-depleted T cells, or PBMCs supplied cDNA or gDNA.

The V gene end was trimmed by 3 bases and the J gene end by 5 bases; junction bases not matched to a gene: 15. The CDR3 extends over 18 amino acids. Germline V gives CDR1 LNHDA, CDR2 SQIVND (reference sequence). Authors' processing steps: Amplified reference gene primers provided the basis for estimating nucleated cell counts. Sequencing used immunoSEQ multiplex PCR; TCRdb keeps in-frame clones, though not all of them. From that table come the V and J calls and clone size; the DNA was used to work out D and trimming. The sample lists 200,000 to 250,000 clones, around 89% seen once, with about 0.95% in the top ten.

This clonotype was sampled from a man aged 50-60 years who had been exposed to COVID-19. The V call is TRBV19, the J call TRBJ2-3; 9 bases line up with TRBD1. Sequences were obtained from PBMCs or T cells enriched from blood (not recorded which). CDR3 sequence: CASSIATSGTGLQDTQYF. CDR3 sequence (DNA): TGTGCCAGTAGTATTGCCACCTCCGGGACAGGGCTACAAGATACGCAGTATTTT.